Listed here are 5 T cell receptor beta chains from one sample, sequenced in a study of tumor-infiltrating lymphocytes in primary liver carcinoma. From around 0.5 ug of total RNA, TCR beta-specific cDNA was reverse-transcribed using a constant-region primer. TCR beta libraries came from three nested multiplex PCR rounds using slightly modified ARM-PCR. Both of the initial two PCR rounds ran for 10 cycles and employed TRBV1-TRBV30 forward primers alongside a C-beta reverse primer. A single record per CDR3 protein comes from TCRdb applying MiXCR to the multiplex PCR reads. Of more than 75,000 distinct CDR3 sequences in the sample, approximately 77% were seen once. The roughly 19-33 mg bulk tissue piece was not sorted before simultaneous RNA and DNA extraction. The source material was liver tumor tissue from sampling region 1. Subset denoted: tumor region T1, superior pole. These TCRs come from a man aged 35-49 years with primary liver carcinoma and hepatitis B virus infection.

The chain employs TRBV25-1 and TRBJ2-1; D unresolved. With 7 bases removed from V and 0 bases from J, the gap between germline ends came to 10 bases. This CDR3 is built from 14 residues. CDR1 MGHDK and CDR2 SYGVNS come from the germline V gene. DNA for the CDR3: TGTGCCAGCACAGCGCGGAGCTCCTACAATGAGCAGTTCTTC. Translating it yields CASTARSSYNEQFF.

About this clonotype: Germline is not matched at one junction end, which may reflect a read error. V is TRBV5-5 and J is TRBJ2-2; no definite D call. Per germline, CDR1 SGHKS and CDR2 YYEKEE (reference sequence). CDR3 length: 15 amino acids. CDR3 nucleotide sequence: TGTACCAGCAGCTTGGGATTGGGCAACACCGGGGAGCTGTTTTTT. Protein product: CTSSLGLGNTGELFF.

Of note for this clonotype: The junction and the germline gene differ at one end; a read error may be behind it. The rearrangement links TRBV7-8 to TRBJ2-1, with 7 bases lining up with TRBD1. This CDR3 spans 15 amino acids. Per the germline V gene, CDR1 is SGHVS and CDR2 is FQNEAQ. The CDR3 nucleotides read TGTGCCAGCAGCGCCCGTGGGACAGCCTACAGTGAGCAGCTCTTC. Amino acid sequence: CASSARGTAYSEQLF.

Worth noting for this clonotype: This may stem from a read error, because a much larger clone lies one nucleotide away. V usage is TRBV28 and J usage is TRBJ1-4; D call uncertain. The V end was cut by 3 bases, the J end by 8 bases, with 13 bases between. Germline lookup yields CDR1 MDHEN and CDR2 SYDVKM. The CDR3 consists of 14 residues. CDR3 loop: CASSFIGFREKLFF. The CDR3 DNA follows: TGTGCCAGCAGTTTTATTGGGTTTCGGGAAAAACTGTTTTTT.

In regard to this clonotype: At one of its ends the junction is not consistent with the germline gene, which may arise from a read error. The chain joins TRBV5-5 to TRBJ2-2, with TRBD2 matching 14 bases. CDR1 SGHKS and CDR2 YYEKEE come from the germline V gene (reference sequence). The CDR3 has 18 residues. CDR3 coding DNA: TGTGCCAGCAGTAGGGGACTAGCGGGAGACTCGAACGCCGGGGAGCTGTTTTTT. Translation: CASSRGLAGDSNAGELFF.